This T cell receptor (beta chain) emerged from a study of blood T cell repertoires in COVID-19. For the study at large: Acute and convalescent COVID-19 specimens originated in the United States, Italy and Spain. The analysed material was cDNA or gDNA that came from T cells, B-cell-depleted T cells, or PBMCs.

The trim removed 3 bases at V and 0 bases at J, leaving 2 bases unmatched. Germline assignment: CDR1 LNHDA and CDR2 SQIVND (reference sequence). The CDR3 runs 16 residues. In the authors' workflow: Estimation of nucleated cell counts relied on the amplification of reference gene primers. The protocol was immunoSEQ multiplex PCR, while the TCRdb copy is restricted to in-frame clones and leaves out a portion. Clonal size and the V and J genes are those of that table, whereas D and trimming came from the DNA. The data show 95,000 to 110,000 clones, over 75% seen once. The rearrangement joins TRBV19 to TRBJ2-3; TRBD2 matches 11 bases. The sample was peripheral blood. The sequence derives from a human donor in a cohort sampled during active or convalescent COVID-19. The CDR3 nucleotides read TGTGCCAGTAGTATCCGGACTAGCGGGAGCACAGATACGCAGTATTTT. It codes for CASSIRTSGSTDTQYF.